The rows below give T cell receptor beta chains drawn from one sample of a study of vaccination and CD4 T cells after COVID-19. These TCRs are of unknown antigen specificity. TCRdb reprocessed the PCR reads via MiXCR and lists one record per CDR3 protein. Of roughly 14,000 distinct CDR3 sequences listed, approximately 31% were seen once; the top ten hold under 20%. The source was CD4+ T cells from blood, cultured in vitro, collected before SARS-CoV-2 vaccination. All receptors derive from a human donor who received a COVID-19 vaccine. CDR3s include the opening cysteine and the closing phenylalanine or tryptophan. The order of the fields is J gene, clone size, V gene, D gene, CDR3 DNA, CDR3 protein. A D gene is named only where the DNA matches it firmly. Clone size, where shown, is once, few, many, or a class for clones that have expanded.

j_call: TRBJ1-4
clone_size: NA
v_call: TRBV19
d_call: NA
cdr3_nt: TGTGCCAGTACCGGGTGGACAACTAATGAAAAACTGTTTTTT
cdr3_aa: CASTGWTTNEKLFF

j_call: TRBJ2-1
clone_size: NA
v_call: TRBV7-3
d_call: NA
cdr3_nt: TGTGCCAGCAGCTTACGAAGAGGCAATGAGCAGTTCTTC
cdr3_aa: CASSLRRGNEQFF

j_call: TRBJ1-2
clone_size: NA
v_call: TRBV19
d_call: NA
cdr3_nt: TGTGCCAGTAGTCCCGGCGCGGGTGGTGGCTACACCTTC
cdr3_aa: CASSPGAGGGYTF

j_call: TRBJ2-3
clone_size: NA
v_call: TRBV7-9
d_call: TRBD1
cdr3_nt: TGTGCCAGCAGCTCCACCGGGACAGGCACAGATACGCAGTATTTT
cdr3_aa: CASSSTGTGTDTQYF

j_call: TRBJ2-4
clone_size: NA
v_call: TRBV2
d_call: NA
cdr3_nt: TGTGCCAGCAGTGACCCCAGGGATGAAAACATTCAGTACTTC
cdr3_aa: CASSDPRDENIQYF

j_call: TRBJ1-4
clone_size: once
v_call: TRBV29-1
d_call: TRBD1
cdr3_nt: TGCAGCGCCTCAGGGGGGGGTAATGAAAAACTGTTTTTT
cdr3_aa: CSASGGGNEKLFF

j_call: TRBJ2-3
clone_size: few
v_call: TRBV20-1
d_call: TRBD1
cdr3_nt: TGCAGTGCTAGAGACCCTATGACAGGGGGCTTCACAGATACGCAGTATTTT
cdr3_aa: CSARDPMTGGFTDTQYF

j_call: TRBJ1-1
clone_size: NA
v_call: TRBV5-1
d_call: NA
cdr3_nt: TGCGCCAGCAGCTCCTCGGGAGCTGAAGCTTTCTTT
cdr3_aa: CASSSSGAEAFF

j_call: TRBJ1-1
clone_size: NA
v_call: TRBV25-1
d_call: NA
cdr3_nt: TGTGCCAGCAGTGCCCGGAGGGGGGCGGTGAACACTGAAGCTTTCTTT
cdr3_aa: CASSARRGAVNTEAFF

j_call: TRBJ1-1
clone_size: few
v_call: TRBV10-3
d_call: NA
cdr3_nt: TGTGCCATCAGTGAGGGTACAGGATTAACTAACACTGAAGCTTTCTTT
cdr3_aa: CAISEGTGLTNTEAFF

j_call: TRBJ2-5
clone_size: NA
v_call: TRBV9
d_call: NA
cdr3_nt: TGTGCCAGCAGCGTAGGGGGTGGGCAAGAGACCCAGTACTTC
cdr3_aa: CASSVGGGQETQYF

j_call: TRBJ2-3
clone_size: few
v_call: TRBV10-3
d_call: TRBD2
cdr3_nt: TGTGCCAGCTCTAGTAGGGTGGTGAGGGGGACTAGCCATCGCACAGATACGCAGTATTTT
cdr3_aa: CASSSRVVRGTSHRTDTQYF

j_call: TRBJ1-2
clone_size: NA
v_call: TRBV5-5
d_call: NA
cdr3_nt: TGTGCCAGCAGCCCGGACAGACGAGTCTATGGCTACACCTTC
cdr3_aa: CASSPDRRVYGYTF

j_call: TRBJ1-1
clone_size: NA
v_call: TRBV11-3
d_call: TRBD1
cdr3_nt: TGTGCCAGCAGCCCGATACGACAGGGAATGAACACTGAAGCTTTCTTT
cdr3_aa: CASSPIRQGMNTEAFF

j_call: TRBJ1-2
clone_size: few
v_call: TRBV19
d_call: TRBD1
cdr3_nt: TGTGCCAGTAGTAAAAGTACGGGACAGGGACCCTATGGCTACACCTTC
cdr3_aa: CASSKSTGQGPYGYTF